This is a list of T cell receptor beta chains from one sample in a study of blood T cell repertoires in COVID-19. Some clones are missing from TCRdb's copy, which holds only in-frame ones; the method was immunoSEQ multiplex PCR. The sample yields about 330,000 clones, over 80% seen once. Sequencing was performed on PBMCs or T cells enriched from blood (not recorded which). Receptors were obtained from a man in his thirties or forties who had recovered from COVID-19. Both conserved end residues are part of each CDR3. The D gene is left open where the match is weak. Size values are once, few and many counts, or a class for expanded clones, and some rows have none.

len: 13
abundance: once
v_gene: TRBV30
j_gene: TRBJ1-5
d_gene: NA
CDR3aa: CAFRQEANQPQHF
CDR3nt: TGTGCTTTTAGACAGGAAGCCAATCAGCCCCAGCATTTT

len: 13
abundance: NA
v_gene: TRBV10-1
j_gene: TRBJ2-1
d_gene: TRBD2
CDR3aa: CATSGLDLHEQFF
CDR3nt: TGCGCCACCTCGGGACTAGATCTACATGAGCAGTTCTTC

len: 17
abundance: NA
v_gene: TRBV11-2
j_gene: TRBJ2-2
d_gene: NA
CDR3aa: CASSSPIPGHLTGELFF
CDR3nt: TGTGCCAGCAGCTCCCCAATCCCGGGACATCTCACCGGGGAGCTGTTTTTT

len: 15
abundance: NA
v_gene: TRBV5-4
j_gene: TRBJ2-3
d_gene: TRBD1
CDR3aa: CASSSHGQGTDTQYF
CDR3nt: TGTGCCAGCAGCTCGCACGGACAGGGCACAGATACGCAGTATTTT

len: 14
abundance: NA
v_gene: TRBV19
j_gene: TRBJ1-1
d_gene: NA
CDR3aa: CASSARTFFTEAFF
CDR3nt: TGTGCCAGTAGTGCCCGGACATTTTTCACTGAAGCTTTCTTT

len: 15
abundance: NA
v_gene: TRBV5-4
j_gene: TRBJ2-5
d_gene: TRBD2
CDR3aa: CASSFSGGAGETQYF
CDR3nt: TGTGCCAGCAGCTTTAGCGGGGGGGCGGGAGAGACCCAGTACTTC

len: 16
abundance: once
v_gene: TRBV18
j_gene: TRBJ2-1
d_gene: TRBD2
CDR3aa: CASSQLADRSYNEQFF
CDR3nt: TGTGCCAGCTCACAACTAGCGGACCGCTCCTACAATGAGCAGTTCTTC

len: 14
abundance: NA
v_gene: TRBV5-4
j_gene: TRBJ2-7
d_gene: NA
CDR3aa: CASSLWGVAGEQYF
CDR3nt: TGTGCCAGCAGCTTGTGGGGAGTAGCAGGCGAGCAGTACTTC

len: 11
abundance: NA
v_gene: TRBV25-1
j_gene: TRBJ1-6
d_gene: NA
CDR3aa: CASSVQGSLHF
CDR3nt: TGTGCCAGCAGTGTTCAGGGGTCCCTCCACTTT

len: 20
abundance: NA
v_gene: TRBV11-3
j_gene: TRBJ2-6
d_gene: NA
CDR3aa: CASSLGPTRSQLSGANVLTF
CDR3nt: TGTGCCAGCAGCTTAGGTCCCACAAGGAGCCAACTCTCTGGGGCCAACGTCCTGACTTTC

len: 14
abundance: NA
v_gene: TRBV6-5
j_gene: TRBJ2-7
d_gene: NA
CDR3aa: CATVLAGSHYEQYF
CDR3nt: TGTGCCACCGTACTGGCGGGGAGCCACTACGAGCAGTACTTC

len: 14
abundance: NA
v_gene: TRBV28
j_gene: TRBJ2-7
d_gene: NA
CDR3aa: CASSSVRGRNEQYF
CDR3nt: TGTGCCAGCAGTTCGGTAAGGGGTAGGAACGAGCAGTACTTC

len: 14
abundance: few
v_gene: TRBV3-1/TRBV3-2
j_gene: TRBJ1-1
d_gene: NA
CDR3aa: CASSQGTKNTEAFF
CDR3nt: TGTGCCAGCAGCCAAGGGACAAAGAACACTGAAGCTTTCTTT

len: 15
abundance: NA
v_gene: TRBV7-6
j_gene: TRBJ2-1
d_gene: NA
CDR3aa: CASSPSNTNYNEQFF
CDR3nt: TGTGCCAGCAGCCCAAGCAATACTAACTACAATGAGCAGTTCTTC

len: 13
abundance: NA
v_gene: TRBV11-1
j_gene: TRBJ1-1
d_gene: NA
CDR3aa: CASSLTGNTEAFF
CDR3nt: TGTGCCAGCAGCTTGACAGGAAACACTGAAGCTTTCTTT

len: 13
abundance: NA
v_gene: TRBV29-1
j_gene: TRBJ2-3
d_gene: TRBD2
CDR3aa: CSVGGGTTDTQYF
CDR3nt: TGCAGCGTTGGGGGGGGAACCACAGATACGCAGTATTTT

len: 13
abundance: NA
v_gene: TRBV3-1/TRBV3-2
j_gene: TRBJ1-2
d_gene: NA
CDR3aa: CASSQSGSGGYTF
CDR3nt: TGTGCCAGCAGCCAATCGGGGTCTGGCGGCTACACCTTC

len: 18
abundance: NA
v_gene: TRBV14
j_gene: TRBJ1-4
d_gene: TRBD1
CDR3aa: CASSPLRQGARTNEKLFF
CDR3nt: TGTGCCAGCAGCCCCCTTAGACAGGGGGCTAGAACTAATGAAAAACTGTTTTTT

len: 16
abundance: NA
v_gene: TRBV27
j_gene: TRBJ2-1
d_gene: TRBD2
CDR3aa: CASSLWAGGIKNEQFF
CDR3nt: TGTGCCAGCAGTTTATGGGCGGGGGGGATTAAAAATGAGCAGTTCTTC

len: 12
abundance: once
v_gene: TRBV12-3/TRBV12-4
j_gene: TRBJ2-1
d_gene: NA
CDR3aa: CATRRGYNEQFF
CDR3nt: TGTGCCACCCGAAGGGGGTACAATGAGCAGTTCTTC

len: 13
abundance: NA
v_gene: TRBV5-1
j_gene: TRBJ2-3
d_gene: NA
CDR3aa: CASSWGGADTQYF
CDR3nt: TGCGCCAGCAGCTGGGGGGGCGCAGATACGCAGTATTTT

len: 16
abundance: NA
v_gene: TRBV5-1
j_gene: TRBJ2-4
d_gene: TRBD2
CDR3aa: CASSTDPGGAKNIQYF
CDR3nt: TGCGCCAGCAGCACCGATCCGGGGGGAGCCAAAAACATTCAGTACTTC

len: 15
abundance: once
v_gene: TRBV10-1
j_gene: TRBJ2-1
d_gene: NA
CDR3aa: CASSGGDSYYNEQFF
CDR3nt: TGCGCCAGCAGTGGGGGGGACTCTTACTACAATGAGCAGTTCTTC

len: 14
abundance: NA
v_gene: TRBV7-8
j_gene: TRBJ1-2
d_gene: NA
CDR3aa: CASSLVSTVYGYTF
CDR3nt: TGTGCCAGCAGCTTAGTGAGCACAGTCTATGGCTACACCTTC

len: 15
abundance: NA
v_gene: TRBV18
j_gene: TRBJ2-2
d_gene: TRBD1
CDR3aa: CASSPRQGNTGELFF
CDR3nt: TGTGCCAGCTCACCTCGACAGGGGAACACCGGGGAGCTGTTTTTT

len: 13
abundance: NA
v_gene: TRBV19
j_gene: TRBJ1-2
d_gene: NA
CDR3aa: CASSRQRIYGYTF
CDR3nt: TGTGCCAGTAGTAGGCAGAGGATCTATGGCTACACCTTC

len: 15
abundance: NA
v_gene: TRBV7-9
j_gene: TRBJ2-2
d_gene: NA
CDR3aa: CASSLARQNTGELFF
CDR3nt: TGTGCCAGCAGCTTAGCGAGACAGAACACCGGGGAGCTGTTTTTT

len: 14
abundance: few
v_gene: TRBV7-3
j_gene: TRBJ1-1
d_gene: TRBD1
CDR3aa: CASSLRQGATEAFF
CDR3nt: TGTGCCAGCAGCTTACGGCAGGGGGCCACTGAAGCTTTCTTT

len: 16
abundance: few
v_gene: TRBV9
j_gene: TRBJ1-4
d_gene: NA
CDR3aa: CASSAPGSTTNEKLFF
CDR3nt: TGTGCCAGCAGCGCCCCAGGATCCACAACTAATGAAAAACTGTTTTTT

len: 13
abundance: NA
v_gene: TRBV11-3
j_gene: TRBJ1-1
d_gene: NA
CDR3aa: CASSFSAGTEAFF
CDR3nt: TGTGCCAGCAGCTTTTCAGCGGGCACTGAAGCTTTCTTT

len: 15
abundance: NA
v_gene: TRBV14
j_gene: TRBJ1-2
d_gene: TRBD1
CDR3aa: CASSQVGRGLNGYTF
CDR3nt: TGTGCCAGCAGCCAAGTGGGCAGGGGGTTGAATGGCTACACCTTC

len: 14
abundance: NA
v_gene: TRBV20-1
j_gene: TRBJ1-1
d_gene: NA
CDR3aa: CSASFGSQGTEAFF
CDR3nt: TGCAGTGCTAGTTTCGGGAGCCAGGGAACTGAAGCTTTCTTT

len: 17
abundance: NA
v_gene: TRBV28
j_gene: TRBJ1-1
d_gene: TRBD1
CDR3aa: CASSLSSQGTGMPEAFF
CDR3nt: TGTGCCAGCAGTTTATCATCCCAAGGGACAGGGATGCCCGAAGCTTTCTTT

len: 16
abundance: NA
v_gene: TRBV5-1
j_gene: TRBJ2-7
d_gene: TRBD1
CDR3aa: CASSPEAGTAAYEQYF
CDR3nt: TGCGCCAGCAGCCCGGAGGCCGGGACAGCCGCCTACGAGCAGTACTTC

len: 15
abundance: NA
v_gene: TRBV2
j_gene: TRBJ2-7
d_gene: NA
CDR3aa: CASRDTGIARDEQYF
CDR3nt: TGTGCCAGCAGGGATACAGGGATTGCAAGGGACGAGCAGTACTTC

len: 13
abundance: NA
v_gene: TRBV19
j_gene: TRBJ2-7
d_gene: TRBD1
CDR3aa: CASETGVGYEQYF
CDR3nt: TGTGCCAGCGAAACAGGGGTAGGCTACGAGCAGTACTTC

len: 12
abundance: NA
v_gene: TRBV14
j_gene: TRBJ1-1
d_gene: NA
CDR3aa: CASSLGAAEAFF
CDR3nt: TGTGCCAGCAGCCTTGGAGCGGCTGAAGCTTTCTTT

len: 15
abundance: NA
v_gene: TRBV7-9
j_gene: TRBJ2-1
d_gene: TRBD1
CDR3aa: CASSLRGTGGLEQFF
CDR3nt: TGTGCCAGCAGCTTACGTGGGACAGGGGGCCTTGAGCAGTTCTTC

len: 14
abundance: NA
v_gene: TRBV7-6
j_gene: TRBJ1-6
d_gene: NA
CDR3aa: CASSLTGESSPLHF
CDR3nt: TGTGCCAGCAGCCTGACGGGGGAGAGTTCACCCCTCCACTTT

len: 17
abundance: NA
v_gene: TRBV5-6
j_gene: TRBJ1-4
d_gene: NA
CDR3aa: CASSWGPLLATNEKLFF
CDR3nt: TGTGCCAGCAGCTGGGGCCCTCTTTTAGCAACTAATGAAAAACTGTTTTTT

len: 11
abundance: NA
v_gene: TRBV10-1
j_gene: TRBJ1-1
d_gene: NA
CDR3aa: CASSDSGEAFF
CDR3nt: TGCGCCAGCAGTGATTCGGGTGAAGCTTTCTTT

len: 15
abundance: NA
v_gene: TRBV5-4
j_gene: TRBJ1-1
d_gene: TRBD1
CDR3aa: CASSLRGQPNTEAFF
CDR3nt: TGTGCCAGCAGCTTGAGGGGGCAGCCGAACACTGAAGCTTTCTTT

len: 14
abundance: NA
v_gene: TRBV5-6
j_gene: TRBJ2-3
d_gene: NA
CDR3aa: CASSLEVGTDTQYF
CDR3nt: TGTGCCAGCAGCTTGGAAGTAGGCACAGATACGCAGTATTTT